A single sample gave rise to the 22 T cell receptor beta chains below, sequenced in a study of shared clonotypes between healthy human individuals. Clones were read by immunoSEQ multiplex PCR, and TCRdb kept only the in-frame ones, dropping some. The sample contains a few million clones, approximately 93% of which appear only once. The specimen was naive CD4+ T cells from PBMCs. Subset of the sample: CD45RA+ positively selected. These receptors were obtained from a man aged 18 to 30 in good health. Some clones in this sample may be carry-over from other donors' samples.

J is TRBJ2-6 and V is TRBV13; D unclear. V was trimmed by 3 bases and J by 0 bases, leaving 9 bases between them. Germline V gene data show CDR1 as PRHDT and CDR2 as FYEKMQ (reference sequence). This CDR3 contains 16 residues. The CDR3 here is CASSLIELSGANVLTF. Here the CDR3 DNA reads TGTGCCAGCAGCTTGATTGAACTCTCTGGGGCCAACGTCCTGACTTTC. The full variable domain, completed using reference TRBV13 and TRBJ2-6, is AAGVIQSPRHLIKEKRETATLKCYPIPRHDTVYWYQQGPGQDPQFLISFYEKMQSDKGSIPDRFSAQQFSDYHSELNMSSLELGDSALYFCASSLIELSGANVLTFGAGSRLTVL.

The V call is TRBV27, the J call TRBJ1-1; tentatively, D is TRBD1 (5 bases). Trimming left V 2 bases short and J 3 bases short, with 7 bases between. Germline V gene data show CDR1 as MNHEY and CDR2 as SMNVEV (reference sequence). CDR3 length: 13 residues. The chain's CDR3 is CASSLTRDTEAFF. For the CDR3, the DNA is TGTGCCAGCAGTTTAACCAGGGACACTGAAGCTTTCTTT.

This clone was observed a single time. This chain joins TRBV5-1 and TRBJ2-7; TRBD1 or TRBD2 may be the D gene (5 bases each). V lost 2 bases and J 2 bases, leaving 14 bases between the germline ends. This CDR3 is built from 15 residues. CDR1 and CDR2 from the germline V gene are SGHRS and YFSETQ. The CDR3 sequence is CASSFGTKKTYEQYF. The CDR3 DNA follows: TGCGCCAGCAGCTTTGGGACGAAAAAAACCTACGAGCAGTACTTC.

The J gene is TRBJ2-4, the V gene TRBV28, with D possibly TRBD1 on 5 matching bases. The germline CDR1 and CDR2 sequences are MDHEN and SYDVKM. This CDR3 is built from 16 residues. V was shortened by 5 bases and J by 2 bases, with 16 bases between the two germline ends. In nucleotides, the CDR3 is TGTGCCAGCAGTCCAGGGATAGGTGGGACCAAAAACATTCAGTACTTC. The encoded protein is CASSPGIGGTKNIQYF. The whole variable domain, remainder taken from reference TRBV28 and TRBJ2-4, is DVKVTQSSRYLVKRTGEKVFLECVQDMDHENMFWYRQDPGLGLRLIYFSYDVKMKEKGDIPEGYSVSREKKERFSLILESASTNQTSMYLCASSPGIGGTKNIQYFGAGTRLSVL.

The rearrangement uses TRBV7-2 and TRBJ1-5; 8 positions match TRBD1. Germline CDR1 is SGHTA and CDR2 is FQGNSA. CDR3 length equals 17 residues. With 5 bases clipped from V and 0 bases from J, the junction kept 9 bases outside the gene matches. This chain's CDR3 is CASSPGQVVYSNQPQHF. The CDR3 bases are TGTGCCAGCAGCCCGGGACAGGTTGTATATAGCAATCAGCCCCAGCATTTT.

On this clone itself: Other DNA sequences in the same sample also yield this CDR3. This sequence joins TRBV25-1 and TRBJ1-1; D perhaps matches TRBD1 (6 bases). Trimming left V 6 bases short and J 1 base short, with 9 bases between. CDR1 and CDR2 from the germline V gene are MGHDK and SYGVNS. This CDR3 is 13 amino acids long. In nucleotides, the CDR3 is TGTGCCAGCAGGGAGACAGGGAACACTGAAGCTTTCTTT. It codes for CASRETGNTEAFF. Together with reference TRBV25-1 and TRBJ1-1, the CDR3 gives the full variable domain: EADIYQTPRYLVIGTGKKITLECSQTMGHDKMYWYQQDPGMELHLIHYSYGVNSTEKGDLSSESTVSRIRTEHFPLTLESARPSHTSQYLCASRETGNTEAFFGQGTRLTVV.

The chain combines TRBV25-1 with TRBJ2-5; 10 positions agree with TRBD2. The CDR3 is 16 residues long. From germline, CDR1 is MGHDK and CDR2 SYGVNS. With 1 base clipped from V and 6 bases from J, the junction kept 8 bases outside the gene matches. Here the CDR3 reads CASSEFPSGSTKTQYF. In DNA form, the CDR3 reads TGTGCCAGCAGTGAATTCCCTAGCGGGAGTACAAAGACCCAGTACTTC. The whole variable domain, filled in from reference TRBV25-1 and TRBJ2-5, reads EADIYQTPRYLVIGTGKKITLECSQTMGHDKMYWYQQDPGMELHLIHYSYGVNSTEKGDLSSESTVSRIRTEHFPLTLESARPSHTSQYLCASSEFPSGSTKTQYFGPGTRLLVL.

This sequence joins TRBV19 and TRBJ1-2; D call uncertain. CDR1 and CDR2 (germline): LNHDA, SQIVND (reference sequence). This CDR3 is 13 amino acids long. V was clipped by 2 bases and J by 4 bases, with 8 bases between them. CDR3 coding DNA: TGTGCCAGTAGTATAACGGACCTCTATGGCTACACCTTC. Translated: CASSITDLYGYTF.

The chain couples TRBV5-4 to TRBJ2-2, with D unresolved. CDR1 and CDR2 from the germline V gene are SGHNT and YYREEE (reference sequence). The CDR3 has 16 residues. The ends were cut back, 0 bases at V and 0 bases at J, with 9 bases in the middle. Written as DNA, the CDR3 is TGTGCCAGCAGCTTGGCCCCGCTAGCGAACACCGGGGAGCTGTTTTTT. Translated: CASSLAPLANTGELFF. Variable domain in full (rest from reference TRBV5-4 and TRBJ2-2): ETGVTQSPTHLIKTRGQQVTLRCSSQSGHNTVSWYQQALGQGPQFIFQYYREEENGRGNFPPRFSGLQFPNYSSELNVNALELDDSALYLCASSLAPLANTGELFFGEGSRLTVL.

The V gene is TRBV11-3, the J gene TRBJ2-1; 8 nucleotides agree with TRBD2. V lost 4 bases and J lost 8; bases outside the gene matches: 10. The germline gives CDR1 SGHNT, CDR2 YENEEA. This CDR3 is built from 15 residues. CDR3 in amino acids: CASSSGTSTLDEQFF. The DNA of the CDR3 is TGTGCCAGCAGCTCCGGGACTAGTACCCTAGATGAGCAGTTCTTC.

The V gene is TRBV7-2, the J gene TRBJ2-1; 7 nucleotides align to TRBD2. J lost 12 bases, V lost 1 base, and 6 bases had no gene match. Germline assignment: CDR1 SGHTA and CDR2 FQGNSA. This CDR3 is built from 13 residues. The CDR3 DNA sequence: TGTGCCAGCAGCTTAGGACGGACGGGAGGGCAGTTCTTC. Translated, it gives CASSLGRTGGQFF.

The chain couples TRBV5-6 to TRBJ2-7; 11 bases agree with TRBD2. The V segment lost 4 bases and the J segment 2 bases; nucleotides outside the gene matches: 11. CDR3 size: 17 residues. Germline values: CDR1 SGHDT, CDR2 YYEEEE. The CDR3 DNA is TGTGCCAGCAGCGCACTAGCGGGAGCCTCCCTTCCCTACGAGCAGTACTTC. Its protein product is CASSALAGASLPYEQYF.

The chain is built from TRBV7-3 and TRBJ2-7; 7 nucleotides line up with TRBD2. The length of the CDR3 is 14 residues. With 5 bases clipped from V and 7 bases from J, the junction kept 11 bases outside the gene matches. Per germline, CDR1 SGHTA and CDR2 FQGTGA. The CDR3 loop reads CASSVLGLVGEQYF. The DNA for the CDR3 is TGTGCCAGCAGCGTACTCGGACTAGTGGGGGAGCAGTACTTC.

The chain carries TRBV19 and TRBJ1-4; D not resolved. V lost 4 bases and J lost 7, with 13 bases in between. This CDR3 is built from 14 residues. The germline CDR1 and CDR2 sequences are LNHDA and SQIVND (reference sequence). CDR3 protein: CASSTPSVGEKLFF. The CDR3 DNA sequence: TGTGCCAGTAGTACCCCTTCTGTTGGTGAAAAACTGTTTTTT.

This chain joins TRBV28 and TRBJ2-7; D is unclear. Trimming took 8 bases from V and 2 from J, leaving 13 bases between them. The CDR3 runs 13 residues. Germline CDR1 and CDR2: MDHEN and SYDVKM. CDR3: CASCGAPPYEQYF. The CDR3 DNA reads TGTGCCAGCTGTGGAGCTCCCCCCTACGAGCAGTACTTC.

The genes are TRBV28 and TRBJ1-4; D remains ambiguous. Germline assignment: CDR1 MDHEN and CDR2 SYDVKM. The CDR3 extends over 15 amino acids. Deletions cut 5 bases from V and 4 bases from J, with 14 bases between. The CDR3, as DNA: TGTGCCAGCAGTCCCCTCGGAAGATATAATGAAAAACTGTTTTTT. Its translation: CASSPLGRYNEKLFF.

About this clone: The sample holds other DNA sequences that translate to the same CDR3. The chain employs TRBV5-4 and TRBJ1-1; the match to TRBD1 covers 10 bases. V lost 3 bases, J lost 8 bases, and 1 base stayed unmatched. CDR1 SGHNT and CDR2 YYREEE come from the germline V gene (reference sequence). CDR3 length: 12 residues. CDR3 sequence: CASSSGQGEAFF. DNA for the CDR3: TGTGCCAGCAGCTCGGGACAGGGGGAAGCTTTCTTT.

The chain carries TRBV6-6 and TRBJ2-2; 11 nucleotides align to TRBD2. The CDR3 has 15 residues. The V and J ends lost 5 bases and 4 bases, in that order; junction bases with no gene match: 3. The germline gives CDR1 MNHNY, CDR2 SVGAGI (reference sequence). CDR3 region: CASSHGLAGTGELFF. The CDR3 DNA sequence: TGTGCCAGCAGTCACGGACTAGCGGGCACCGGGGAGCTGTTTTTT.

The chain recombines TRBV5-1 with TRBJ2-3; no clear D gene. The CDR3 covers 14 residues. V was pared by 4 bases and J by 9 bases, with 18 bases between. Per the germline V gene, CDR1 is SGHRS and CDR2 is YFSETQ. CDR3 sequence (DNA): TGCGCCAGCAGCCCCATGATGGAAGGTCTGACGCAGTATTTT. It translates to CASSPMMEGLTQYF.

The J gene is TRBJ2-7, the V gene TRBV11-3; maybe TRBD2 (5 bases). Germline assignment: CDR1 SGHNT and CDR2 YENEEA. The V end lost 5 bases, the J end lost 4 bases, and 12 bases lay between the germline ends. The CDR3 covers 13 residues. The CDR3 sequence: CASSDAGSYEQYF. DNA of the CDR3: TGTGCCAGCAGCGACGCGGGTAGTTACGAGCAGTACTTC.

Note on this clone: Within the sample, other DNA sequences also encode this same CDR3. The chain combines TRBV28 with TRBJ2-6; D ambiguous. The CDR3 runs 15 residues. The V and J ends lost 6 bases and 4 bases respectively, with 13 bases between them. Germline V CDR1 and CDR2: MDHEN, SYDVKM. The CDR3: CASSFIRAGANVLTF. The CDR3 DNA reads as TGTGCCAGCAGCTTCATACGCGCCGGGGCCAACGTCCTGACTTTC.

The CDR3, as DNA: TGTGCCAGCAGTTTAGTCGGGGGACACACTGAAGCTTTCTTT. Translated, it gives CASSLVGGHTEAFF. The chain couples TRBV27 to TRBJ1-1; possible D gene TRBD1, 5 bases. Germline assignment: CDR1 MNHEY and CDR2 SMNVEV (reference sequence). The V gene lost 2 bases and the J gene lost 3 bases, with 10 bases spanning the gap. The CDR3 has 14 residues.